Here is one TCR beta chain with its context. Its antigen is as yet unknown. The naive CD8 fraction comprised CD45RO-negative cells positively selected for CCR7 and excluded terminally differentiated effector memory CD45RA+ cells. All donors were healthy HIV-negative adults lacking recent acute infections or vaccinations. The V gene end was trimmed by 7 bases and the J gene end by 3 bases; junction bases not matched to a gene: 13. Germline V lookup: CDR1 MNHNY, CDR2 SVGAGI (reference sequence). The CDR3 extends over 16 amino acids. The source of the sample is a study of shared clonotypes between healthy human individuals. Study as a whole: The donor group consisted of a couple of women and three men, aged 18 to 49.

Points from the study as a whole: Memory subsets generally showed lower estimated richness than naive subsets. Represented diversity, genetic and exposure-history alike, was limited by few donors.

TCRdb's copy holds only in-frame clones and misses some; the assay was immunoSEQ multiplex PCR. The data show around 2,000,000 clones, 90% to 95% seen once. The receptor's source is a man in his late teens or twenties in good health. Some clones in this sample may be carry-over from other donors' samples. The chain links TRBV6-6 to TRBJ2-7; 9 bases match TRBD1. The source material was naive CD8+ T cells from PBMCs. The CDR3 region is CASIPGQGQFFYEQYF. CDR3 sequence (DNA): TGTGCCAGCATCCCCGGACAGGGGCAATTCTTCTACGAGCAGTACTTC.